Sequencing of this T cell receptor beta chain was carried out in a study of identical twins. Study-level points and caveats: Cord blood's abundant beta clonotypes had fewer insertions, unlike memory repertoires. The presence of invariant MAIT and iNKT cells could partly confound analyses of zero-insertion sequences.

TCRdb called the 5' RACE reads again in MiXCR, with one record for every CDR3 protein. The sample contains roughly 250,000 distinct CDR3 sequences, about 7% of which appear only once. Healthy Caucasians provided all donations. This clonotype was observed a handful of times. As yet, its antigen is unknown. The CDR3 loop spans 23 amino acids. CDR1 is LGHDT and CDR2 is YNNKEL in the germline V gene (reference sequence). Unmatched junction bases numbered 17, after V lost 0 bases and J lost 2 bases. These same data were also listed under a study on yellow fever vaccine responses in identical twins. That work contributes: Vaccine T cell responses of twins reportedly seemed partly convergent and partly personalized.

This chain joins TRBV3-1 and TRBJ2-3, with TRBD2 matching 16 bases. This clonotype was obtained from a woman aged 18-29 years in good health. Sequenced input: memory (CD45RO+) T cells sorted from blood. The CDR3 sequence: CASSQDVGGMGLAGGPTTDTQYF. DNA of the CDR3: TGTGCCAGCAGCCAAGACGTTGGGGGGATGGGACTAGCGGGAGGGCCGACCACAGATACGCAGTATTTT.